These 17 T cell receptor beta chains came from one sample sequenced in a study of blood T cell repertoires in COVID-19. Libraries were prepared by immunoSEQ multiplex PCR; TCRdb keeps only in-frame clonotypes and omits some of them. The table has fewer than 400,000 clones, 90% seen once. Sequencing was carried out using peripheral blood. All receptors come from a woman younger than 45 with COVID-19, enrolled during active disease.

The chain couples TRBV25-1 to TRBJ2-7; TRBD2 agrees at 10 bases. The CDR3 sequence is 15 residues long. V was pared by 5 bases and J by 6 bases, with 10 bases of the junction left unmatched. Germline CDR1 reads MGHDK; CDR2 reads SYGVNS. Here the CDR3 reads CASSSGGLAGVEQYF. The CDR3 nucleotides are TGTGCCAGCAGTTCGGGCGGGCTAGCGGGAGTCGAGCAGTACTTC.

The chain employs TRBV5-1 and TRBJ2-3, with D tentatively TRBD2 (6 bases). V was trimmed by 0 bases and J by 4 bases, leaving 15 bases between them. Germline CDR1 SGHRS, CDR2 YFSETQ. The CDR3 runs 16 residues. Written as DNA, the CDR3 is TGCGCCAGCAGCTTGGAGATCGGGAGAGCTGCAGATACGCAGTATTTT. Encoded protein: CASSLEIGRAADTQYF.

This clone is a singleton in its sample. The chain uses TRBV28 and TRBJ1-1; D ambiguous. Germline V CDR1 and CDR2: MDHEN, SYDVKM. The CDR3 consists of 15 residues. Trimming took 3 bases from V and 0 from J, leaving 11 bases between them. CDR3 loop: CASSFGRLMNTEAFF. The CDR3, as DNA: TGTGCCAGCAGTTTTGGCAGGCTAATGAACACTGAAGCTTTCTTT. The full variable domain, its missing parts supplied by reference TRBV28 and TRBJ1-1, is DVKVTQSSRYLVKRTGEKVFLECVQDMDHENMFWYRQDPGLGLRLIYFSYDVKMKEKGDIPEGYSVSREKKERFSLILESASTNQTSMYLCASSFGRLMNTEAFFGQGTRLTVV.

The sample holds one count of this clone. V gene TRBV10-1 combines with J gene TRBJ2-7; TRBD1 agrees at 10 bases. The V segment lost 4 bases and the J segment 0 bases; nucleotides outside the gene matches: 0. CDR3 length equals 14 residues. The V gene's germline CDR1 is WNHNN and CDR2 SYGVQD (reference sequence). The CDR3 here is CASSGTGGSYEQYF. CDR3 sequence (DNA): TGCGCCAGCAGTGGGACAGGGGGCTCCTACGAGCAGTACTTC.

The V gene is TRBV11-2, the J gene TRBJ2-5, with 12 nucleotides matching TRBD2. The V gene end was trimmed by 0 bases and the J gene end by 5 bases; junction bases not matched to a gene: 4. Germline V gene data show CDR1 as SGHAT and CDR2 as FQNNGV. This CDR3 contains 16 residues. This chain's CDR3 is CASSLELAGGVETQYF. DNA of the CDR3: TGTGCCAGCAGCTTAGAACTAGCGGGAGGAGTTGAGACCCAGTACTTC.

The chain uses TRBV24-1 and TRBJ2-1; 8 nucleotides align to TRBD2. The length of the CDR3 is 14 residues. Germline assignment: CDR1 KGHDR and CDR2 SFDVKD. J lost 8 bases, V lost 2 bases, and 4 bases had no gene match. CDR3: CATSDSSGRHEQFF. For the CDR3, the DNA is TGTGCCACCAGTGATTCCAGCGGGAGACATGAGCAGTTCTTC.

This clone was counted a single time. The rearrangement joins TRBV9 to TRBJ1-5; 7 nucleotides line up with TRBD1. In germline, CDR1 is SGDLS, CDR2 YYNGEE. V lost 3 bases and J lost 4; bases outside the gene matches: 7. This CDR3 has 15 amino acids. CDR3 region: CASSDGQVGNQPQHF. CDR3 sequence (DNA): TGTGCCAGCAGCGACGGACAGGTTGGGAATCAGCCCCAGCATTTT.

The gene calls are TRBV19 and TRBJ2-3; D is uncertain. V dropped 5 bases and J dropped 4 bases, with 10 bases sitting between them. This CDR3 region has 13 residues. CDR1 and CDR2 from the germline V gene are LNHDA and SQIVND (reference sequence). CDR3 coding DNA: TGTGCCAGTAGTGCCGCTCGAGCAGATACGCAGTATTTT. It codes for CASSAARADTQYF.

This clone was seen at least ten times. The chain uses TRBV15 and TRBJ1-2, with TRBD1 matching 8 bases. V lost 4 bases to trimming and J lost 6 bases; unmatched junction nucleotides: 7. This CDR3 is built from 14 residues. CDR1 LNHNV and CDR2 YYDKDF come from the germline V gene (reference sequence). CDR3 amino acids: CATSTPGQGHGYTF. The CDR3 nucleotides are TGTGCCACCAGCACCCCCGGACAGGGCCATGGCTACACCTTC.

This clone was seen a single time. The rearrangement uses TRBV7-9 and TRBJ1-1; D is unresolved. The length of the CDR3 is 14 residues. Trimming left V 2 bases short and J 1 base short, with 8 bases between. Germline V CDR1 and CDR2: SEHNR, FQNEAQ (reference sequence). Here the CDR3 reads CASSLLPGNTEAFF. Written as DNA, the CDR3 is TGTGCCAGCAGCTTACTTCCCGGGAACACTGAAGCTTTCTTT.

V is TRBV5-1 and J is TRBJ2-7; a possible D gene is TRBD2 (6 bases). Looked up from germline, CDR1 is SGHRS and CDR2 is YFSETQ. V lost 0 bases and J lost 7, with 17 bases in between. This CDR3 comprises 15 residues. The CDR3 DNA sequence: TGCGCCAGCAGCTTGGAGGCAGACGGAGCGGGTGAGCAGTACTTC. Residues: CASSLEADGAGEQYF. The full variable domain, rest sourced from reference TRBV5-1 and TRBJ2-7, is KAGVTQTPRYLIKTRGQQVTLSCSPISGHRSVSWYQQTPGQGLQFLFEYFSETQRNKGNFPGRFSGRQFSNSRSEMNVSTLELGDSALYLCASSLEADGAGEQYFGPGTRLTVT.

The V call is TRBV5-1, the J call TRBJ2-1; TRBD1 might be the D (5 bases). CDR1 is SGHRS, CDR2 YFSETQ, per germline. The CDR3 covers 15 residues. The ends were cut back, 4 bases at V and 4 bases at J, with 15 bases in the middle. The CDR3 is CASSTAGQLYNEQFF. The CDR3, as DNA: TGCGCCAGCAGCACCGCTGGACAACTATACAATGAGCAGTTCTTC.

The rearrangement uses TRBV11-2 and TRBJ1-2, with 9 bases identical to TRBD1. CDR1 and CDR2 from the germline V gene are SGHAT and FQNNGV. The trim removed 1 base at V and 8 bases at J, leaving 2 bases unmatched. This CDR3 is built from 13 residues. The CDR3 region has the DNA TGTGCCAGCAGCTTAGGGACAGGGGACGGCTACACCTTC. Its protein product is CASSLGTGDGYTF. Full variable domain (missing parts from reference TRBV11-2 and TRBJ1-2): EAGVAQSPRYKIIEKRQSVAFWCNPISGHATLYWYQQILGQGPKLLIQFQNNGVVDDSQLPKDRFSAERLKGVDSTLKIQPAKLEDSAVYLCASSLGTGDGYTFGSGTRLTVV.

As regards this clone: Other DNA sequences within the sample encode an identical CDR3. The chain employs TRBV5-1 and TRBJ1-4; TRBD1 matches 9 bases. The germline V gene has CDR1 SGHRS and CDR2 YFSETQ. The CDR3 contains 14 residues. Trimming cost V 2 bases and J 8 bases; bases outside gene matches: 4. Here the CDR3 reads CASSLGTGNEKLFF. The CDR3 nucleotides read TGCGCCAGCAGCTTAGGGACAGGGAACGAAAAACTGTTTTTT. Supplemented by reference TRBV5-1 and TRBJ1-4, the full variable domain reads KAGVTQTPRYLIKTRGQQVTLSCSPISGHRSVSWYQQTPGQGLQFLFEYFSETQRNKGNFPGRFSGRQFSNSRSEMNVSTLELGDSALYLCASSLGTGNEKLFFGSGTQLSVL.

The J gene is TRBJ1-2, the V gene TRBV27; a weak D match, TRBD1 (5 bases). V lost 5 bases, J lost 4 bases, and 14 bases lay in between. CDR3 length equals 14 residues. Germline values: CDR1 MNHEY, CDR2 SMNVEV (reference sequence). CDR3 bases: TGTGCCAGCAGTCCACCGGGGGGGATCTATGGCTACACCTTC. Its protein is CASSPPGGIYGYTF.

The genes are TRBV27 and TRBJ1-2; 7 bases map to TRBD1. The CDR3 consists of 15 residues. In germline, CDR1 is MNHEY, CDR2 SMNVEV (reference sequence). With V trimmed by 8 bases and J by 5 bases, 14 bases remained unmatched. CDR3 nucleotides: TGTGCCAGCCGTCTGGACCAGGGGGGCACGTATGGCTACACCTTC. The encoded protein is CASRLDQGGTYGYTF.

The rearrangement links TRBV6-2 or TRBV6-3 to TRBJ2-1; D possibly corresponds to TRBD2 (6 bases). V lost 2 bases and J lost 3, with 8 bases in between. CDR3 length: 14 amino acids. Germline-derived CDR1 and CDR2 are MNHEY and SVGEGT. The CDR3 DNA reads TGTGCCAGCAGTTACGGGGGAGGCTACAATGAGCAGTTCTTC. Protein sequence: CASSYGGGYNEQFF.